The clone carrying this T cell receptor beta chain came up a few times. Antigen unknown. Unique molecular identifiers were carried by the TCR beta cDNA libraries. TCRdb re-called the PCR reads through MiXCR, storing one row per CDR3 protein. The sample records about 500,000 distinct CDR3 sequences, around 40% being singletons. These data belong to a study of post-analysis software for immune sequencing data. V shed 0 bases and J shed 8 bases, with 16 bases lying between them. Germline loops: CDR1 MNHEY, CDR2 SVGAGI. The CDR3 sequence is 15 residues long. Overall study findings and caveats: Four or five TRBV segments, TRBV5-6, TRBV5-1 and TRBV20-1 among them, were found more frequent in patients than controls.

The TCR originated in a girl between 10 and 17 years old with multiple sclerosis. This sequence joins TRBV6-5 and TRBJ1-2; possible D gene TRBD1, 6 bases. The sample taken for sequencing was blood. Here the CDR3 DNA reads TGTGCCAGCAGTTACTCGACCTTGTCTGGGGGCGGCTACACCTTC. Encoded protein: CASSYSTLSGGGYTF.